The rows below give T cell receptor beta chains drawn from one sample of a study of blood T cell repertoires in COVID-19. The data were produced by immunoSEQ multiplex PCR, yet TCRdb's version contains in-frame clones alone and is incomplete. Among 210,000 or so clones listed, roughly 90% were seen once. What was sequenced was peripheral blood. Receptors originate from a middle-aged woman with acute or convalescent COVID-19. The CDR3 runs from the conserved cysteine through the conserved F or W. D genes are given only for firm matches. Size tells how often a clone was seen (once, few, many) or the class of an expanded clone, and some rows leave it out.

CDR3 DNA: TGTGCCTGGAGTGAAGGCAGCGGCCTACAGTATTTT
CDR3 protein: CAWSEGSGLQYF
D gene: NA
J gene: TRBJ2-3
V gene: TRBV30
clone size: NA

CDR3 DNA: TGTGCCAGCAGCTTACGGGGGAGCGGCACTGAAGCTTTCTTT
CDR3 protein: CASSLRGSGTEAFF
D gene: NA
J gene: TRBJ1-1
V gene: TRBV7-3
clone size: NA

CDR3 DNA: TGTGCCAGCAGCATTACAGGACAGGGAGGATACTATGGCTACACCTTC
CDR3 protein: CASSITGQGGYYGYTF
D gene: TRBD1
J gene: TRBJ1-2
V gene: TRBV7-9
clone size: NA

CDR3 DNA: TGTGCCAGCAGCTTAGTTCGAGGAGGGGATATGGACTATGGCTACACCTTC
CDR3 protein: CASSLVRGGDMDYGYTF
D gene: NA
J gene: TRBJ1-2
V gene: TRBV7-9
clone size: NA

CDR3 DNA: TGCGCCAGCAGCCAAGGGCGGGGGGATTACAATGAGCAGTTCTTC
CDR3 protein: CASSQGRGDYNEQFF
D gene: TRBD2
J gene: TRBJ2-1
V gene: TRBV4-1
clone size: NA

CDR3 DNA: TGCGCCAGCAGCCTAGGACGGGGTAATGAAAAACTGTTTTTT
CDR3 protein: CASSLGRGNEKLFF
D gene: NA
J gene: TRBJ1-4
V gene: TRBV5-1
clone size: NA

CDR3 DNA: TGTGCCAGCAGCGCTCCCGAGAGTGGTGAAAAACTGTTTTTT
CDR3 protein: CASSAPESGEKLFF
D gene: NA
J gene: TRBJ1-4
V gene: TRBV9
clone size: once

CDR3 DNA: TGTGCCAGCAGCTTTGGACAGGGGGTTAATTCACCCCTCCACTTT
CDR3 protein: CASSFGQGVNSPLHF
D gene: TRBD1
J gene: TRBJ1-6
V gene: TRBV7-9
clone size: NA

CDR3 DNA: TGCGCCAGCAGCTTGGTCGCCGGGGGTGGAAACACCATATATTTT
CDR3 protein: CASSLVAGGGNTIYF
D gene: NA
J gene: TRBJ1-3
V gene: TRBV5-1
clone size: NA

CDR3 DNA: TGTGCCAGCAGCGCGCGCGGGATATACAGCACAGATACGCAGTATTTT
CDR3 protein: CASSARGIYSTDTQYF
D gene: NA
J gene: TRBJ2-3
V gene: TRBV9
clone size: NA

CDR3 DNA: TGTGCCAGCAGCCTCACAGCGGGGGGGGGCGCCGGTACGCAGTATTTT
CDR3 protein: CASSLTAGGGAGTQYF
D gene: TRBD2
J gene: TRBJ2-3
V gene: TRBV9
clone size: NA

CDR3 DNA: TGTGCCAGCAGCCAAACCGGGACACTGAGCCAGACCCAGTACTTC
CDR3 protein: CASSQTGTLSQTQYF
D gene: NA
J gene: TRBJ2-5
V gene: TRBV11-2
clone size: NA